These 17 T cell receptor beta chains were all obtained from the same sample, sequenced in a study of shared clonotypes between healthy human individuals. The method was immunoSEQ multiplex PCR; TCRdb's version includes in-frame clones alone and lacks a portion of them. In the table there are about 1.1 million clones, around 82% of which are singletons. The sequenced material came from memory CD4+ T cells from PBMCs. Subset reported: CD45RA-negative fraction. Receptors originate from a man younger than 35 in good health. Some clones in this sample may be carry-over from other donors' samples.

Points on this clone: The junction departs from germline at one end; a sequencing error may be responsible. The chain joins TRBV6-1 to TRBJ1-2, with D uncertain. From germline, CDR1 is MNHNS and CDR2 SASEGT. The CDR3 loop spans 11 amino acids. CDR3 bases: TGTGCCAGCAGTGAGGAGGTCCCTCCGATCTTC. Translated: CASSEEVPPIF.

The V and J genes are TRBV5-1 and TRBJ2-7; the D gene could be TRBD1 or TRBD2 (7 bases each). The V end lost 4 bases, the J end lost 0 bases, and 17 bases lay between the germline ends. The CDR3 is 16 amino acids. In germline, CDR1 is SGHRS, CDR2 YFSETQ. CDR3 bases: TGCGCCAGCAGCGGGGGGGACAGCCGGAGCTCCTACGAGCAGTACTTC. It encodes CASSGGDSRSSYEQYF.

V is TRBV5-1 and J is TRBJ2-7; 11 bases fit TRBD2. Germline trimming cut 4 bases from V and 7 bases from J; bases unmatched to any gene: 10. Germline V gene sequence: CDR1 SGHRS, CDR2 YFSETQ. The CDR3 is 15 amino acids. CDR3 DNA sequence: TGCGCCAGCAGCCTGGTAGCGGGAGGGCCGAGTGAGCAGTACTTC. Translating gives CASSLVAGGPSEQYF.

This clone came up many times. The V and J genes are TRBV14 and TRBJ1-1; TRBD1 matches 9 bases. The V gene end was trimmed by 2 bases and the J gene end by 2 bases; junction bases not matched to a gene: 3. The germline V gene has CDR1 SGHDN and CDR2 FVKESK. CDR3 size: 15 residues. The CDR3: CASSQRTGENTEAFF. The DNA for the CDR3 is TGTGCCAGCAGCCAACGGACAGGGGAAAACACTGAAGCTTTCTTT. The full variable domain, its missing parts supplied by reference TRBV14 and TRBJ1-1, is EAGVTQFPSHSVIEKGQTVTLRCDPISGHDNLYWYRRVMGKEIKFLLHFVKESKQDESGMPNNRFLAERTGGTYSTLKVQPAELEDSGVYFCASSQRTGENTEAFFGQGTRLTVV.

The chain couples TRBV11-2 to TRBJ1-1; D ambiguous. Per the germline V gene, CDR1 is SGHAT and CDR2 is FQNNGV. The V and J ends lost 5 bases and 1 base respectively, with 14 bases between them. This CDR3 spans 15 amino acids. The CDR3 coding sequence is TGTGCCAGCAGCCCGCCCCCGTTCGGGAACACTGAAGCTTTCTTT. It specifies CASSPPPFGNTEAFF.

V usage is TRBV5-1 and J usage is TRBJ1-3; no definite D call. This CDR3 comprises 15 residues. The germline CDR1 and CDR2 sequences are SGHRS and YFSETQ. V lost 0 bases and J 4 bases, leaving 11 bases between the germline ends. The CDR3 DNA sequence: TGCGCCAGCAGCTTGGCGCCGGTCAGCGGAAACACCATATATTTT. Translating it yields CASSLAPVSGNTIYF.

This clone appeared once. The chain has TRBV6-1 and TRBJ1-2, with 10 bases matching TRBD1. Unmatched junction bases numbered 4, after V lost 6 bases and J lost 3 bases. CDR3 length: 14 amino acids. The germline V gene has CDR1 MNHNS and CDR2 SASEGT. In DNA form, the CDR3 reads TGTGCCAGCAGATGGACAGGGGGGGACTATGGCTACACCTTC. It yields the protein CASRWTGGDYGYTF.

This clone was observed a few times. V is TRBV5-4 and J is TRBJ2-1; D unresolved. Germline assignment: CDR1 SGHNT and CDR2 YYREEE (reference sequence). The CDR3 runs 14 residues. The V and J ends lost 0 bases and 5 bases respectively, with 9 bases between them. This chain's CDR3 is CASSLGLGDNEQFF. The CDR3 DNA is TGTGCCAGCAGCTTGGGATTGGGTGACAATGAGCAGTTCTTC.

The chain recombines TRBV10-3 with TRBJ2-7; the match to TRBD1 covers 8 bases. Germline CDR1 reads ENHRY; CDR2 reads SYGVKD. V trimming: 6 bases; J trimming: 5 bases; junction bases outside the gene matches: 12. The CDR3 covers 15 residues. CDR3 sequence: CAIRRTGFGSNEQYF. The CDR3 nucleotides read TGTGCCATCAGGAGGACAGGGTTCGGATCCAACGAGCAGTACTTC.

The V and J genes are TRBV4-1 and TRBJ1-5; D not certain. This CDR3 contains 17 residues. Germline loops: CDR1 MGHRA, CDR2 YSYEKL. V was clipped by 4 bases and J by 3 bases, with 19 bases between them. The CDR3 here is CASSPRAGGDVNQPQHF. DNA of the CDR3: TGCGCCAGCAGCCCGAGGGCCGGAGGCGACGTCAATCAGCCCCAGCATTTT.

The V gene is TRBV7-9, the J gene TRBJ1-2, with TRBD1 as a possible D gene (5 bases). Germline CDR1 and CDR2: SEHNR and FQNEAQ (reference sequence). The CDR3 totals 12 residues. The V end lost 5 bases, the J end lost 7 bases, and 11 bases lay between the germline ends. This chain's CDR3 is CASSRPGFGYTF. CDR3 DNA sequence: TGTGCCAGCAGCCGCCCAGGGTTTGGCTACACCTTC.

The rearrangement joins TRBV15 to TRBJ2-7; 12 positions agree with TRBD1. Germline V gene lookup returns CDR1 LNHNV and CDR2 YYDKDF (reference sequence). Unmatched junction bases numbered 14, after V lost 9 bases and J lost 5 bases. The CDR3 sequence is 16 residues long. In nucleotides, the CDR3 is TGTGCCACTCGGGCCCCGGGACAGGGGGCTCCCAACGAGCAGTACTTC. Amino acids: CATRAPGQGAPNEQYF.

The chain couples TRBV28 to TRBJ1-2; perhaps TRBD1 as D (5 bases). With 8 bases removed from V and 2 bases from J, the gap between germline ends came to 9 bases. The CDR3 loop spans 12 amino acids. The germline CDR1 and CDR2 sequences are MDHEN and SYDVKM. CDR3 sequence: CASGGENYGYTF. The CDR3 DNA reads TGTGCCAGCGGAGGGGAGAACTATGGCTACACCTTC.

The gene calls are TRBV29-1 and TRBJ1-3; TRBD1 matches at 8 bases. The J segment lost 0 bases and the V segment lost 7 bases, leaving 14 bases of the junction unmatched. This CDR3 region has 17 residues. Germline V CDR1 and CDR2: SQVTM, ANQGSEA. CDR3 protein: CSAVSGTGSFSGNTIYF. CDR3 coding DNA: TGCAGCGCCGTGAGCGGGACAGGAAGTTTCTCTGGAAACACCATATATTTT.

The V and J genes are TRBV5-6 and TRBJ1-1, with D possibly TRBD1 on 6 matching bases. The CDR3 contains 13 residues. CDR1 is SGHDT, CDR2 YYEEEE, per germline. Trimming cost V 0 bases and J 4 bases, with 7 bases left between them. DNA of the CDR3: TGTGCCAGCAGCTTGGCGGGGGCCACTGAAGCTTTCTTT. Translated, it gives CASSLAGATEAFF.

The chain joins TRBV9 to TRBJ2-2, with a weak D call TRBD1 (6 bases). Germline values: CDR1 SGDLS, CDR2 YYNGEE. Trimming removed 0 bases at V and 5 bases at J, with 11 bases between. The CDR3 length is 15 residues. As DNA, the CDR3 is TGTGCCAGCAGCGTAGGGCAGGGGCTGACCGGGGAGCTGTTTTTT. It codes for CASSVGQGLTGELFF.

The rearrangement uses TRBV7-2 and TRBJ2-1; D may be TRBD2 (5 bases). The germline CDR1 and CDR2 sequences are SGHTA and FQGNSA. V was cut by 1 base and J by 9 bases, with 13 bases left in between. The CDR3 has 14 amino acids. CDR3 protein: CASSLDRGRAEQFF. CDR3 nucleotide sequence: TGTGCCAGCAGCTTAGATCGTGGGCGGGCTGAGCAGTTCTTC.